A single sample is the source of the 27 T cell receptor beta chains below, sequenced in a study of shared clonotypes between healthy human individuals (dated by TCRdb to 2020 to 2021). The library came from the immunoSEQ multiplex PCR assay. The source is immuneACCESS, and TCRdb retained only in-frame sequences with V and J called. Part of the clones is not carried over; for the studies checked, unresolved V genes explain less than half of this, and the remainder is unexplained. For this sample there are over a million clones; about 77% appear just once. In total, the top ten clones hold approximately 1.5% of the sample. Sequenced: memory CD4+ T cells sorted from blood. The cell subset or site label, read with the paper, signifies: CD45RA-negative fraction. The origin of the receptors is a young man in good health.

V usage is TRBV6-5 and J usage is TRBJ2-1, with 10 nucleotides matching TRBD2. The length of the CDR3 is 13 residues. The V and J ends lost 8 bases and 3 bases, in that order; junction bases with no gene match: 1. In germline, CDR1 is MNHEY, CDR2 SVGAGI. The CDR3 sequence is CASQRGGYNEQFF. The DNA for the CDR3 is TGTGCCAGCCAGCGGGGGGGCTACAATGAGCAGTTCTTC.

The chain joins TRBV11-3 to TRBJ2-5, with 9 bases lining up with TRBD2. V lost 4 bases, J lost 3 bases, and 3 bases stayed unmatched. CDR1 is SGHNT, CDR2 YENEEA, per germline. The CDR3 is 14 residues long. The CDR3 bases are TGTGCCAGCAGCTCAGTAGCGGGGGAAGAGACCCAGTACTTC. This encodes CASSSVAGEETQYF. The full variable domain, with the rest looked up from reference TRBV11-3 and TRBJ2-5, is EAGVVQSPRYKIIEKKQPVAFWCNPISGHNTLYWYLQNLGQGPELLIRYENEEAVDDSQLPKDRFSAERLKGVDSTLKIQPAELGDSAVYLCASSSVAGEETQYFGPGTRLLVL.

The chain uses TRBV30 and TRBJ2-4, with D maybe TRBD2 (5 bases). V was pared by 0 bases and J by 4 bases, with 10 bases between. CDR1 is GTSNPN, CDR2 SVGIG, per germline (reference sequence). This CDR3 comprises 14 residues. CDR3 in DNA: TGTGCCTGGAGTGTGGACGGGGATAAAAACATTCAGTACTTC. Its protein product is CAWSVDGDKNIQYF.

This clone was recorded only once. The J gene is TRBJ2-3, the V gene TRBV7-9, with TRBD1 matching 11 bases. This CDR3 is 14 amino acids long. CDR1 and CDR2 (germline): SEHNR, FQNEAQ (reference sequence). The V segment lost 5 bases and the J segment 8 bases; nucleotides outside the gene matches: 6. The CDR3 DNA is TGTGCCAGCAGCCCGGGACAGGGGGAAGGTACGCAGTATTTT. Translating it yields CASSPGQGEGTQYF.

This clone appeared once. The chain is built from TRBV5-1 and TRBJ2-4; 11 nucleotides agree with TRBD2. Unmatched junction bases numbered 9, after V lost 3 bases and J lost 7 bases. The CDR3 totals 16 residues. Germline CDR1 is SGHRS and CDR2 is YFSETQ. The CDR3 DNA reads as TGCGCCAGCAGCTCCGACCTACTAGCGGGAGTGAACATTCAGTACTTC. It translates to CASSSDLLAGVNIQYF.

This clone was counted only a few times. The gene calls are TRBV6-4 and TRBJ2-7; D is ambiguous. The CDR3 spans 16 residues. Trimming took off 3 bases at V and 0 bases at J, with 15 bases between the two ends. Per germline, CDR1 MRHNA and CDR2 SNTAGT. The CDR3: CASSENVGPSSYEQYF. The CDR3 bases are TGTGCCAGCAGTGAAAATGTAGGTCCGAGCTCCTACGAGCAGTACTTC.

The J gene is TRBJ2-5, the V gene TRBV9; D tentatively fits TRBD1 or TRBD2 (5 bases each). Germline V gives CDR1 SGDLS, CDR2 YYNGEE. The CDR3 is 15 amino acids. Trimming removed 4 bases at V and 7 bases at J, with 20 bases between. The CDR3 here is CASSTGPDALGTQYF. DNA of the CDR3: TGTGCCAGCAGCACGGGACCCGACGCTCTAGGGACCCAGTACTTC.

This clone was seen just once. The chain employs TRBV19 and TRBJ1-5; possible D gene TRBD1, 6 bases. The germline V gene has CDR1 LNHDA and CDR2 SQIVND (reference sequence). The CDR3 runs to 14 residues. V was trimmed by 7 bases and J by 3 bases, leaving 13 bases between them. CDR3 sequence (DNA): TGTGCCAGTACCTCTACAGGGTCCAATCAGCCCCAGCATTTT. It is translated as CASTSTGSNQPQHF.

In nucleotides, the CDR3 is TGCGCCAGCAGATGGAGCAGGGTCGAGCAGTACTTC. The encoded protein is CASRWSRVEQYF. This chain joins TRBV4-3 and TRBJ2-7, with TRBD1 as a possible D gene (5 bases). The ends were cut back, 6 bases at V and 6 bases at J, with 12 bases in the middle. CDR3 length: 12 amino acids. Per the germline V gene, CDR1 is LGHNA and CDR2 is YSLEER.

This chain links TRBV5-1 with TRBJ1-6, with 8 bases aligning to TRBD1. The V gene end was trimmed by 4 bases and the J gene end by 3 bases; junction bases not matched to a gene: 6. The CDR3 has 16 amino acids. Germline-derived CDR1 and CDR2 are SGHRS and YFSETQ. CDR3 residues: CASSLGQGGYNSPLHF. The CDR3 coding sequence is TGCGCCAGCAGCCTTGGACAGGGAGGCTATAATTCACCCCTCCACTTT.

The chain couples TRBV20-1 to TRBJ1-1, with D maybe TRBD1 (5 bases). Looked up from germline, CDR1 is DFQATT and CDR2 is SNEGSKA (reference sequence). This CDR3 contains 11 residues. V was clipped by 5 bases and J by 4 bases, with 8 bases between them. The CDR3 DNA follows: TGCAGTGCTTCTGGGGGCACTGAAGCTTTCTTT. This sequence encodes CSASGGTEAFF.

The chain links TRBV28 to TRBJ2-7; D perhaps matches TRBD2 (6 bases). Looked up from germline, CDR1 is MDHEN and CDR2 is SYDVKM. With 5 bases removed from V and 9 bases from J, the gap between germline ends came to 14 bases. This CDR3 contains 12 residues. CDR3 in DNA: TGTGCCAGCAGTGGCGGGACTCTAAGGCAGTACTTC. Residues: CASSGGTLRQYF.

The rearrangement links TRBV2 to TRBJ2-7; D not certain. The germline V gene has CDR1 SNHLY and CDR2 FYNNEI. This CDR3 spans 14 amino acids. V was clipped by 8 bases and J by 5 bases, with 19 bases between them. The CDR3 sequence: CASGNPSSTHEQYF. The CDR3 region has the DNA TGTGCCAGCGGCAACCCGAGCTCAACCCACGAGCAGTACTTC.

CDR3 residues: CASSLVRISYNEQFF. In nucleotides, the CDR3 is TGTGCCAGCAGCTTGGTCCGGATTTCCTACAATGAGCAGTTCTTC. V usage is TRBV5-8 and J usage is TRBJ2-1; D is undetermined. There are 15 residues in the CDR3. Germline CDR1 and CDR2: SGHTS and YDEGEE. V lost 0 bases, J lost 1 base, and 8 bases lay in between. Full variable domain (outside the CDR3, taken from reference TRBV5-8 and TRBJ2-1): EAGVTQSPTHLIKTRGQQATLRCSPISGHTSVYWYQQALGLGLQFLLWYDEGEERNRGNFPPRFSGRQFPNYSSELNVNALELEDSALYLCASSLVRISYNEQFFGPGTRLTVL.

The rearrangement links TRBV20-1 to TRBJ2-7, with D possibly being TRBD2 (6 bases). The CDR3 is 11 residues long. In germline, CDR1 is DFQATT, CDR2 SNEGSKA (reference sequence). Trimming removed 4 bases from V and 11 bases from J, with 15 bases in between. The CDR3 DNA is TGCAGTGCTAAACTAGAGACTAGGGAGTACTTC. Translated, it gives CSAKLETREYF.

J is TRBJ1-5 and V is TRBV2, with TRBD1 identical over 10 bases. Germline V gives CDR1 SNHLY, CDR2 FYNNEI. V gave up 6 bases and J gave up 9 bases; unmatched junction bases: 8. The length of the CDR3 is 14 residues. The CDR3 nucleotides read TGTGCCAGCAGCCAAGACAGGGGGCGGTTGCCCCAGCATTTT. Amino acid sequence: CASSQDRGRLPQHF. Full variable domain (outside the CDR3, taken from reference TRBV2 and TRBJ1-5): EPEVTQTPSHQVTQMGQEVILRCVPISNHLYFYWYRQILGQKVEFLVSFYNNEISEKSEIFDDQFSVERPDGSNFTLKIRSTKLEDSAMYFCASSQDRGRLPQHFGDGTRLSIL.

The chain joins TRBV13 to TRBJ2-3; TRBD2 matches 8 bases. The CDR3 loop spans 16 amino acids. CDR1 and CDR2 (germline): PRHDT, FYEKMQ (reference sequence). J gave up 2 bases and V 0 bases, and 4 bases lay outside the gene matches. The CDR3 spells CASSLGAGALTDTQYF. For the CDR3, the DNA is TGTGCCAGCAGCTTAGGAGCGGGGGCGCTCACAGATACGCAGTATTTT.

The chain has TRBV29-1 and TRBJ2-7; 12 bases map to TRBD2. Looked up from germline, CDR1 is SQVTM and CDR2 is ANQGSEA. V was clipped by 6 bases and J by 4 bases; unmatched bases: 10. The CDR3 loop spans 15 amino acids. The CDR3 sequence: CSVGGLTSGGYEQYF. Written as DNA, the CDR3 is TGCAGCGTCGGGGGGCTGACTAGCGGGGGATACGAGCAGTACTTC.

The V gene is TRBV4-1, the J gene TRBJ2-5; D might be TRBD2 (5 bases). Germline lookup yields CDR1 MGHRA and CDR2 YSYEKL. The CDR3 covers 15 residues. V shed 4 bases and J shed 4 bases, with 16 bases lying between them. The CDR3 DNA sequence: TGCGCCAGCAGCCCCTCCGGGCTAGCTGTAGAGACCCAGTACTTC. Its protein product is CASSPSGLAVETQYF.

This chain uses TRBV6-6 with TRBJ2-1; perhaps TRBD2 as D (6 bases). The germline V and J ends were trimmed by 5 bases and 10 bases, with 12 bases remaining between them. CDR1 is MNHNY and CDR2 is SVGAGI in the germline V gene (reference sequence). CDR3 length: 12 residues. The CDR3 nucleotides read TGTGCCAGCAGTAAACCGCGGGGAGAGCAGTTCTTC. This gives the protein CASSKPRGEQFF.

This sequence joins TRBV6-6 and TRBJ1-1, with D uncertain. This CDR3 is 13 amino acids long. The ends were cut back, 0 bases at V and 7 bases at J, with 9 bases in the middle. Per the germline V gene, CDR1 is MNHNY and CDR2 is SVGAGI (reference sequence). CDR3 in DNA: TGTGCCAGCAGTTACTCGAGCACAGTTGAAGCTTTCTTT. It is translated as CASSYSSTVEAFF.

The genes are TRBV4-2 and TRBJ2-5; 7 bases align to TRBD1. Germline CDR1 is LGHNA and CDR2 is YNFKEQ. V lost 5 bases, J lost 1 base, and 4 bases stayed unmatched. The CDR3 sequence is 14 residues long. Here the CDR3 reads CASSSTGVQETQYF. CDR3 DNA: TGTGCCAGCAGCTCCACAGGGGTCCAAGAGACCCAGTACTTC.

The rearrangement uses TRBV27 and TRBJ1-6; 9 bases line up with TRBD1. J was trimmed by 3 bases and V by 5 bases; bases with no gene match: 8. The length of the CDR3 is 17 residues. Germline CDR1 and CDR2: MNHEY and SMNVEV (reference sequence). CDR3 coding DNA: TGTGCCAGCAGTGCCATGGGACAGGGTTACTATAATTCACCCCTCCACTTT. Its protein is CASSAMGQGYYNSPLHF.

The chain carries TRBV9 and TRBJ2-5; 13 nucleotides agree with TRBD2. This CDR3 contains 15 residues. CDR1 is SGDLS and CDR2 is YYNGEE in the germline V gene. V trimming: 4 bases; J trimming: 3 bases; junction bases outside the gene matches: 3. CDR3 bases: TGTGCCAGCAGCAAGGGGACTAGCGGGGAAGAGACCCAGTACTTC. As protein: CASSKGTSGEETQYF.

The chain carries TRBV4-1 and TRBJ2-1; TRBD2 is a possible D gene (5 bases). Germline lookup yields CDR1 MGHRA and CDR2 YSYEKL. Trimming took 1 base from V and 4 from J, leaving 8 bases between them. This CDR3 is 14 amino acids long. Written as DNA, the CDR3 is TGCGCCAGCAGCCAAGGTGGCGGGTACAATGAGCAGTTCTTC. Protein product: CASSQGGGYNEQFF.

The chain combines TRBV28 with TRBJ2-7, with D perhaps TRBD1 (7 bases). CDR3 length: 12 amino acids. CDR1 is MDHEN and CDR2 is SYDVKM in the germline V gene. V was clipped by 5 bases and J by 6 bases, with 11 bases between them. The CDR3 region is CASSGGTVEQYF. In nucleotides, the CDR3 is TGTGCCAGCAGTGGCGGGACAGTCGAGCAGTACTTC.

The J gene is TRBJ2-3, the V gene TRBV11-2; 8 nucleotides agree with TRBD2. This CDR3 is 16 amino acids long. CDR1 and CDR2 (germline): SGHAT, FQNNGV. V lost 6 bases to trimming and J lost 1 base; unmatched junction nucleotides: 9. CDR3 DNA: TGTGCCAGCAGAAGTATAGCGGGGAAGGGCACAGATACGCAGTATTTT. This gives the protein CASRSIAGKGTDTQYF. Based on the CDR3 plus reference TRBV11-2 and TRBJ2-3, the full variable domain is EAGVAQSPRYKIIEKRQSVAFWCNPISGHATLYWYQQILGQGPKLLIQFQNNGVVDDSQLPKDRFSAERLKGVDSTLKIQPAKLEDSAVYLCASRSIAGKGTDTQYFGPGTRLTVL.